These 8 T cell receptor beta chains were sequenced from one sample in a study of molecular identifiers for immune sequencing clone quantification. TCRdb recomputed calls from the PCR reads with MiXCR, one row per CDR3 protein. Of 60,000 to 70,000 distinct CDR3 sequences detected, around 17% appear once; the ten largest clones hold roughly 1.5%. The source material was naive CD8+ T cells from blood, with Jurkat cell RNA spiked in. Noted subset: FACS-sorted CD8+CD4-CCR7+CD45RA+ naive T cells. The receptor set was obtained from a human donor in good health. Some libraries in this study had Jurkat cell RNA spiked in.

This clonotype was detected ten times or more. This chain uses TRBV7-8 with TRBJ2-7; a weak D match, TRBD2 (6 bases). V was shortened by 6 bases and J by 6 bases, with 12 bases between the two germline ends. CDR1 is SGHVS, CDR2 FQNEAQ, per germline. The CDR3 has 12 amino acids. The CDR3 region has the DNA TGTGCCAGCAGGGAGGGAGGAGGCGAGCAGTACTTC. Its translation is CASREGGGEQYF.

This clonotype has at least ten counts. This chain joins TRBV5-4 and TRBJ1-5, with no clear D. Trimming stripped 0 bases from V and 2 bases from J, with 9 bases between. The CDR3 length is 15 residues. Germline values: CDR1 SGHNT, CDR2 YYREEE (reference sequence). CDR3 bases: TGTGCCAGCAGCTTGGAGGAGCAAGGCAATCAGCCCCAGCATTTT. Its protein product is CASSLEEQGNQPQHF.

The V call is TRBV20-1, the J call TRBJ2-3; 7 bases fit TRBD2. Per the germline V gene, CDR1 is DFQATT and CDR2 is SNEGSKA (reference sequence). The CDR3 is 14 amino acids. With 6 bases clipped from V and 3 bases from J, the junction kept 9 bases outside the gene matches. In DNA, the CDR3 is TGCAGTGCCGGGGGAGGCGGGAGAACAGATACGCAGTATTTT. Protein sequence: CSAGGGGRTDTQYF.

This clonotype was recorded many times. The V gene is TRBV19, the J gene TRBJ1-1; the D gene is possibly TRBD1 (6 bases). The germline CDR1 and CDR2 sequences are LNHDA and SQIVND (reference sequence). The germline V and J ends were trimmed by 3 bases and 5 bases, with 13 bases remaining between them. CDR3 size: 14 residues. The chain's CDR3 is CASSIWAGETEAFF. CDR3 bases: TGTGCCAGTAGTATTTGGGCAGGGGAGACTGAAGCTTTCTTT.

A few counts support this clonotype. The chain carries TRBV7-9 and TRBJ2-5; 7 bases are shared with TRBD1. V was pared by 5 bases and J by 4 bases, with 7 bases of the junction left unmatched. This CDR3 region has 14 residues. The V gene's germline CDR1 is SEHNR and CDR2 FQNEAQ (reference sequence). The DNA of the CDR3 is TGTGCCAGCAGCGCACAGGGGAACCGAGAGACCCAGTACTTC. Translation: CASSAQGNRETQYF.

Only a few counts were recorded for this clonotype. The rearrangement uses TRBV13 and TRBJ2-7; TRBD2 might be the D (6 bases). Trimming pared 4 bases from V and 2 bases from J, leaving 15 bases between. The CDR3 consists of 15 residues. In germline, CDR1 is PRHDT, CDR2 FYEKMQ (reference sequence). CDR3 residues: CASSSSGTGAYEQYF. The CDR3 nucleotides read TGTGCCAGCAGCTCGTCCGGGACGGGGGCCTACGAGCAGTACTTC.

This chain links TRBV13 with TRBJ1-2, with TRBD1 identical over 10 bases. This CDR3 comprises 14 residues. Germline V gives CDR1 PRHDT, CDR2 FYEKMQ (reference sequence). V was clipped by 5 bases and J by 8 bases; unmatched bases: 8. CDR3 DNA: TGTGCCAGCAGCGGGGAGGGACAGGGGAACGGCTACACCTTC. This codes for CASSGEGQGNGYTF.

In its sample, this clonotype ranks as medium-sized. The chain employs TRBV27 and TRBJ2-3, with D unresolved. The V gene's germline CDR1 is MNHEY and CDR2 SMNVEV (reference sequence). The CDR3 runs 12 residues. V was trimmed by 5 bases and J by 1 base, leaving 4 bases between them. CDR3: CASSLGTDTQYF. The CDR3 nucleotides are TGTGCCAGCAGTCTCGGCACAGATACGCAGTATTTT.